This entry describes one TCR beta chain. Its antigen is not identified. This entry belongs to a study of cytomegalovirus exposure and HLA in healthy donors. Findings and caveats of the study: The sole available immune exposure information was CMV serostatus. Published work reported that the classifier diagnosed cytomegalovirus status with high specificity and sensitivity. Investigators reported approximately 150 TCR beta chains as tied to cytomegalovirus. A later analysis found most CMV-associated TCR beta chains apparently HLA-restricted.

V was trimmed by 0 bases and J by 2 bases, leaving 11 bases between them. Germline loops: CDR1 SGHDT, CDR2 YYEEEE. The CDR3 consists of 16 residues. The study ran its PCR with 60 Vbeta and 13 Jbeta primers. Produced via immunoSEQ multiplex PCR; TCRdb's table is partial and in-frame only. In total, the table holds 50,000 or so clones. This clonotype was sampled from a man aged 40-55 years in good health and CMV-seropositive. This chain links TRBV5-6 with TRBJ2-2; D is unclear. Sequencing was carried out using PBMCs. The CDR3 sequence: CASSLVVSLNTGELFF. The CDR3 nucleotides are TGTGCCAGCAGCTTGGTAGTAAGCCTCAACACCGGGGAGCTGTTTTTT.